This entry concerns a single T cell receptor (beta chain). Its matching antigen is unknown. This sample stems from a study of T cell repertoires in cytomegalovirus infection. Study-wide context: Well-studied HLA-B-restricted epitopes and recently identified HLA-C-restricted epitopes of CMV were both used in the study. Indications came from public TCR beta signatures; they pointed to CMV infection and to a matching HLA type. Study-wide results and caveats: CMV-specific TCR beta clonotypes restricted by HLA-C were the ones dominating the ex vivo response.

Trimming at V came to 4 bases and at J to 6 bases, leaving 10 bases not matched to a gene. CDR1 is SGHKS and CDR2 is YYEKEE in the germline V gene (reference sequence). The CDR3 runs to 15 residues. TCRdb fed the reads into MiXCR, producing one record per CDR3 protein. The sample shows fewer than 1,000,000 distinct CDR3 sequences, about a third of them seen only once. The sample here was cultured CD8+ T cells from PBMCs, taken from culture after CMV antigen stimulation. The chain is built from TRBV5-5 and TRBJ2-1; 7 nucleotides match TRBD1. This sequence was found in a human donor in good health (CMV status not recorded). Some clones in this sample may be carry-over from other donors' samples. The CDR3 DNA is TGTGCCAGCAGCAAACTCCGGGACAGATCCAATGAGCAGTTCTTC. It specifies CASSKLRDRSNEQFF. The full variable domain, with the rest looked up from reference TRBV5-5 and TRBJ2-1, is DAGVTQSPTHLIKTRGQQVTLRCSPISGHKSVSWYQQVLGQGPQFIFQYYEKEERGRGNFPDRFSARQFPNYSSELNVNALLLGDSALYLCASSKLRDRSNEQFFGPGTRLTVL.